Listed below are T cell receptor beta chains from one sample, sequenced in a study of shared clonotypes between healthy human individuals. Libraries were prepared by immunoSEQ multiplex PCR; TCRdb keeps only in-frame clonotypes and omits some of them. The sample has about 2,200,000 clones, approximately 94% seen once. The source material was naive CD8+ T cells from PBMCs. These receptors were collected from a young man in good health. Some clones in this sample may be carry-over from other donors' samples. The CDR3 runs from the conserved cysteine through the conserved F or W. The order of the fields is J gene, clone size, D gene, V gene, CDR3 DNA, CDR3 protein. D genes are given only for firm matches. Clone size, where shown, is once, few, many, or a class for clones that have expanded.

j_gene: TRBJ1-3
abundance: .
d_gene: .
v_gene: TRBV29-1
CDR3nt: TGCAGCGTAAAGGACAGATTAGGAAACACCATATATTTT
CDR3aa: CSVKDRLGNTIYF

j_gene: TRBJ1-2
abundance: .
d_gene: .
v_gene: TRBV2
CDR3nt: TGTGCCAGCAGTGAGGGGGCAGAGCCGATCTATGGCTACACCTTC
CDR3aa: CASSEGAEPIYGYTF

j_gene: TRBJ1-1
abundance: few
d_gene: TRBD1
v_gene: TRBV10-3
CDR3nt: TGTGCCATCAGCACAGGGGACACTGAAGCTTTCTTT
CDR3aa: CAISTGDTEAFF

j_gene: TRBJ2-7
abundance: .
d_gene: TRBD1
v_gene: TRBV6-5
CDR3nt: TGTGCCACCCACTACGGGACAGGGTACTACGAGCAGTACTTC
CDR3aa: CATHYGTGYYEQYF

j_gene: TRBJ1-3
abundance: .
d_gene: .
v_gene: TRBV21-1
CDR3nt: TGTGCCAGCAGCAAAAACACGGCAGCACGAAACACCATATATTTT
CDR3aa: CASSKNTAARNTIYF

j_gene: TRBJ2-5
abundance: once
d_gene: .
v_gene: TRBV28
CDR3nt: TGTGCCAGCAGCTTCGGGAGCCTCCAAGAGACCCAGTACTTC
CDR3aa: CASSFGSLQETQYF

j_gene: TRBJ2-7
abundance: once
d_gene: TRBD1
v_gene: TRBV4-1
CDR3nt: TGCGCCAGCAGCCATCGGACAGGGGGTACCCTTTACGAGCAGTACTTC
CDR3aa: CASSHRTGGTLYEQYF

j_gene: TRBJ2-3
abundance: .
d_gene: .
v_gene: TRBV27
CDR3nt: TGTGCCAGCAGTTCCCCCGGGGCCGGGTTCGGCACAGATACGCAGTATTTT
CDR3aa: CASSSPGAGFGTDTQYF

j_gene: TRBJ2-1
abundance: once
d_gene: TRBD1
v_gene: TRBV28
CDR3nt: TGTGCCAGCACCCCACGGACAGGGTCACGGAATGAGCAGTTCTTC
CDR3aa: CASTPRTGSRNEQFF

j_gene: TRBJ1-1
abundance: .
d_gene: .
v_gene: TRBV10-3
CDR3nt: TGTGCCATCAGTCCTCCGTCAGGGACTGAAGCTTTCTTT
CDR3aa: CAISPPSGTEAFF

j_gene: TRBJ2-3
abundance: once
d_gene: .
v_gene: TRBV7-8
CDR3nt: TGTGCCAGCAGCTTAGCAGGGCCCCCAGATACGCAGTATTTT
CDR3aa: CASSLAGPPDTQYF

j_gene: TRBJ1-1
abundance: .
d_gene: .
v_gene: TRBV5-1
CDR3nt: TGCGCCAGCAGCTGGGGACGGATGAACACTGAAGCTTTCTTT
CDR3aa: CASSWGRMNTEAFF

j_gene: TRBJ1-5
abundance: .
d_gene: .
v_gene: TRBV27
CDR3nt: TGTGCCAGCAGTTTAACCGGGCCCTTCTCCAATCAGCCCCAGCATTTT
CDR3aa: CASSLTGPFSNQPQHF

j_gene: TRBJ1-5
abundance: .
d_gene: .
v_gene: TRBV7-2
CDR3nt: TGTGCCAGCAGCTCTTGGACAGATTTCAATCAGCCCCAGCATTTT
CDR3aa: CASSSWTDFNQPQHF

j_gene: TRBJ1-1
abundance: .
d_gene: .
v_gene: TRBV5-8
CDR3nt: TGTGCCAGCAGCTTGGTCGGGGCTGGCACTGAAGCTTTCTTT
CDR3aa: CASSLVGAGTEAFF

j_gene: TRBJ2-3
abundance: .
d_gene: TRBD2
v_gene: TRBV9
CDR3nt: TGTGCCAGCAGCGTAGGGACTAGAGTCGCAGATACGCAGTATTTT
CDR3aa: CASSVGTRVADTQYF

j_gene: TRBJ2-1
abundance: once
d_gene: .
v_gene: TRBV4-3
CDR3nt: TGCGCCAGCAGCCAAGATAGGGCGGGGCCCATGGAGCAGTTCTTC
CDR3aa: CASSQDRAGPMEQFF

j_gene: TRBJ1-1
abundance: .
d_gene: .
v_gene: TRBV6-1
CDR3nt: TGTGCCACCGCAAATCGGAGGGAGAACACTGAAGCTTTCTTT
CDR3aa: CATANRRENTEAFF

j_gene: TRBJ2-3
abundance: .
d_gene: .
v_gene: TRBV5-6
CDR3nt: TGTGCCAGCAGCGAACCCGGACCAGACAGGTTCACAGATACGCAGTATTTT
CDR3aa: CASSEPGPDRFTDTQYF

j_gene: TRBJ1-4
abundance: .
d_gene: .
v_gene: TRBV27
CDR3nt: TGTGCCAGCAGTGGGATTGGGGGAACTAAAGAAAAACTGTTTTTT
CDR3aa: CASSGIGGTKEKLFF

j_gene: TRBJ2-1
abundance: .
d_gene: .
v_gene: TRBV4-3
CDR3nt: TGCGCCAGCAGCTTAACAGGGCGGGAGCAGTTCTTC
CDR3aa: CASSLTGREQFF

j_gene: TRBJ2-7
abundance: .
d_gene: TRBD1
v_gene: TRBV6-5
CDR3nt: TGTGCCAGCAGCCCAACAGGGGGCGTTCGGAACGAGCAGTACTTC
CDR3aa: CASSPTGGVRNEQYF

j_gene: TRBJ2-1
abundance: .
d_gene: TRBD2
v_gene: TRBV11-2
CDR3nt: TGTGCCAGCAGCTTAGTCTTGACTAGCGGGAGGGCGGGCAATGAGCAGTTCTTC
CDR3aa: CASSLVLTSGRAGNEQFF

j_gene: TRBJ1-2
abundance: .
d_gene: TRBD1
v_gene: TRBV27
CDR3nt: TGTGCCAGCGGGACAGGGGAGGGCTACACCTTC
CDR3aa: CASGTGEGYTF

j_gene: TRBJ2-1
abundance: .
d_gene: TRBD2
v_gene: TRBV5-4
CDR3nt: TGTGCCAGCAGCCAGGGCGCTAGCGGATACAATGAGCAGTTCTTC
CDR3aa: CASSQGASGYNEQFF

j_gene: TRBJ1-5
abundance: .
d_gene: .
v_gene: TRBV28
CDR3nt: TGTGCCAGCAGTTACGGGCAGGCTAAACAGCCCCAGCATTTT
CDR3aa: CASSYGQAKQPQHF

j_gene: TRBJ2-1
abundance: .
d_gene: TRBD2
v_gene: TRBV12-5
CDR3nt: TGTGCTAGTGGTTTTGGGCAAACTAGCGGGGAAGCCTACAATGAGCAGTTCTTC
CDR3aa: CASGFGQTSGEAYNEQFF

j_gene: TRBJ2-5
abundance: .
d_gene: .
v_gene: TRBV4-2
CDR3nt: TGTGCCAGCAGCCCCGGGGAAGGGACCCAGTACTTC
CDR3aa: CASSPGEGTQYF

j_gene: TRBJ2-7
abundance: .
d_gene: .
v_gene: TRBV13
CDR3nt: TGTGCCAGCAGCTTAGCCGGCGGGATAATCACCTACGAGCAGTACTTC
CDR3aa: CASSLAGGIITYEQYF

j_gene: TRBJ1-1
abundance: .
d_gene: .
v_gene: TRBV19
CDR3nt: TGTGCCAGCTTCCCAATTCGGGGGAGTGATGAAGACACTGAAGCTTTCTTT
CDR3aa: CASFPIRGSDEDTEAFF

j_gene: TRBJ2-5
abundance: .
d_gene: TRBD2
v_gene: TRBV28
CDR3nt: TGTGCCAGCAGCCCTACTAGCGGGAGGCCCCAAGAGACCCAGTACTTC
CDR3aa: CASSPTSGRPQETQYF

j_gene: TRBJ2-7
abundance: .
d_gene: .
v_gene: TRBV30
CDR3nt: TGTGCCTGGGGAAGGGTGGGAAACGAGCAGTACTTC
CDR3aa: CAWGRVGNEQYF

j_gene: TRBJ2-1
abundance: .
d_gene: .
v_gene: TRBV27
CDR3nt: TGTGCCAGCAGTTTATCGGGGGGCAGTGAGCAGTTCTTC
CDR3aa: CASSLSGGSEQFF

j_gene: TRBJ2-7
abundance: .
d_gene: .
v_gene: TRBV28
CDR3nt: TGTGCCAGCAGTTCCCTCCGGGGCGAGCAGTACTTC
CDR3aa: CASSSLRGEQYF

j_gene: TRBJ1-2
abundance: .
d_gene: .
v_gene: TRBV6-1
CDR3nt: TGTGCCAGCAGTGAGTCTCCGGACAACTACTATGGCTACACCTTC
CDR3aa: CASSESPDNYYGYTF

j_gene: TRBJ2-7
abundance: .
d_gene: .
v_gene: TRBV7-9
CDR3nt: TGTGCCAGCAGTTCCACAGGTTACGAGCAGTACTTC
CDR3aa: CASSSTGYEQYF

j_gene: TRBJ2-5
abundance: .
d_gene: TRBD2
v_gene: TRBV2
CDR3nt: TGTGCCAGCAGTGAAGCTGCGGGAGGAGGGAGGGAGACCCAGTACTTC
CDR3aa: CASSEAAGGGRETQYF

j_gene: TRBJ2-7
abundance: .
d_gene: .
v_gene: TRBV11-2
CDR3nt: TGTGCCAGCAGCTTAGCGCTCCAGTTCTACGAGCAGTACTTC
CDR3aa: CASSLALQFYEQYF

j_gene: TRBJ2-7
abundance: .
d_gene: TRBD1
v_gene: TRBV27
CDR3nt: TGTGCCAGCAGCCCCGGGACAGGGGGGTACGAGCAGTACTTC
CDR3aa: CASSPGTGGYEQYF

j_gene: TRBJ1-2
abundance: .
d_gene: .
v_gene: TRBV30
CDR3nt: TGTGCCTGGAGTGCACTACACCGGGACGTTCCGTCCTATGGCTACACCTTC
CDR3aa: CAWSALHRDVPSYGYTF

j_gene: TRBJ2-7
abundance: once
d_gene: .
v_gene: TRBV7-9
CDR3nt: TGTGCCAGCAGCCGACAGGTGGGGTACTTCTACGAGCAGTACTTC
CDR3aa: CASSRQVGYFYEQYF

j_gene: TRBJ2-5
abundance: .
d_gene: TRBD1
v_gene: TRBV27
CDR3nt: TGTGCCAGCAGTGACAACAGGGGGGAAGAGACCCAGTACTTC
CDR3aa: CASSDNRGEETQYF

j_gene: TRBJ1-2
abundance: .
d_gene: .
v_gene: TRBV11-2
CDR3nt: TGTGCCAGCAGCTTAGGGTGGCTGCAAGATGGCTACACCTTC
CDR3aa: CASSLGWLQDGYTF

j_gene: TRBJ2-7
abundance: .
d_gene: .
v_gene: TRBV5-6
CDR3nt: TGTGCCAGCAGCTTGGGGGCCGCCTACGAGCAGTACTTC
CDR3aa: CASSLGAAYEQYF

j_gene: TRBJ2-1
abundance: .
d_gene: .
v_gene: TRBV5-6
CDR3nt: TGTGCCAGCAGCTTGATCCTAGACAATGAGCAGTTCTTC
CDR3aa: CASSLILDNEQFF

j_gene: TRBJ2-1
abundance: .
d_gene: .
v_gene: TRBV27
CDR3nt: TGTGCCAGCAGCCACCTTCTAGCGATCGTTGGCAATGAGCAGTTCTTC
CDR3aa: CASSHLLAIVGNEQFF

j_gene: TRBJ2-3
abundance: .
d_gene: .
v_gene: TRBV19
CDR3nt: TGTGCCAGTACCGCCCCCGACGGACCCACAGATACGCAGTATTTT
CDR3aa: CASTAPDGPTDTQYF

j_gene: TRBJ2-7
abundance: once
d_gene: .
v_gene: TRBV7-6
CDR3nt: TGTGCCAGCAGCTCACTCCTCGGCTCCGGGGAGCAGTACTTC
CDR3aa: CASSSLLGSGEQYF

j_gene: TRBJ1-1
abundance: .
d_gene: TRBD1
v_gene: TRBV25-1
CDR3nt: TGTGCCAGCAGCCCGAGGGGGACAGGGTACACTGAAGCTTTCTTT
CDR3aa: CASSPRGTGYTEAFF

j_gene: TRBJ2-3
abundance: once
d_gene: TRBD2
v_gene: TRBV5-1
CDR3nt: TGCGCCAGCAGCTTGACTAGCGGGGGGGCAGATACGCAGTATTTT
CDR3aa: CASSLTSGGADTQYF

j_gene: TRBJ2-7
abundance: .
d_gene: .
v_gene: TRBV15
CDR3nt: TGTGCCACCAGCAGAGAACGACTGGAGGGGCGTCTGGGCGACGAGCAGTACTTC
CDR3aa: CATSRERLEGRLGDEQYF

j_gene: TRBJ2-7
abundance: .
d_gene: TRBD2
v_gene: TRBV9
CDR3nt: TGTGCCAGCAGCGCCCGGGTTGTCGGGACTAGACACGAGCAGTACTTC
CDR3aa: CASSARVVGTRHEQYF

j_gene: TRBJ2-7
abundance: .
d_gene: TRBD1
v_gene: TRBV2
CDR3nt: TGTGCCAGCAGCGCCTATGACAGGGACTACGAGCAGTACTTC
CDR3aa: CASSAYDRDYEQYF

j_gene: TRBJ2-7
abundance: once
d_gene: TRBD2
v_gene: TRBV5-4
CDR3nt: TGTGCCAGCAGCCGCTTACTAGCGGGGCCTTACGAGCAGTACTTC
CDR3aa: CASSRLLAGPYEQYF

j_gene: TRBJ2-1
abundance: .
d_gene: .
v_gene: TRBV9
CDR3nt: TGTGCCAGCAGCGCCGATACAGGGCTCGAGCAGTTCTTC
CDR3aa: CASSADTGLEQFF

j_gene: TRBJ1-1
abundance: .
d_gene: .
v_gene: TRBV9
CDR3nt: TGTGCCAGCAGCCCCGAGTGGGCCCCACCCGATGAAGCTTTCTTT
CDR3aa: CASSPEWAPPDEAFF

j_gene: TRBJ1-2
abundance: .
d_gene: TRBD1
v_gene: TRBV5-1
CDR3nt: TGCGCCAGCAGCTTGGGAGCCCAGGACAGGGGAGACGGCTACACCTTC
CDR3aa: CASSLGAQDRGDGYTF

j_gene: TRBJ2-1
abundance: .
d_gene: .
v_gene: TRBV9
CDR3nt: TGTGCCAGCAGCGTAGGGACAGAAAAAAATGAGCAGTTCTTC
CDR3aa: CASSVGTEKNEQFF